This T cell receptor (beta chain) appears in the sequencing data of a study of T cells in Graves' hyperthyroidism and ophthalmopathy. This CDR3 comprises 18 residues. The germline gives CDR1 SGHTA, CDR2 FQGNSA. V lost 5 bases and J lost 9; bases outside the gene matches: 20. TCR beta CDR3 regions were amplified from RNA transcripts. RT-PCR in the first round (using the HTBI primer set) targeted the TCR CDR3. TCRdb processed the multiplex PCR reads anew with MiXCR; each CDR3 protein has one entry. The sample lists roughly 500,000 distinct CDR3 sequences, 46% occurring once. Sequencing was done on a sample of peripheral blood or thyroid tissue (not recorded which). The chain has TRBV7-2 and TRBJ2-3; TRBD1 agrees at 10 bases. This clonotype was sampled from an adult woman with Graves' disease, either hyperthyroidism or ophthalmopathy (not recorded which). The CDR3 protein is CASSATPGQGLAGRTQYF. In DNA, the CDR3 is TGTGCCAGCAGCGCCACACCGGGACAGGGGCTCGCCGGGAGAACGCAGTATTTT.